This T cell receptor (beta chain) was identified in a study of blood T cell repertoires in COVID-19. The CDR3 runs 16 residues. Germline lookup yields CDR1 SGHKS and CDR2 YYEKEE (reference sequence). Trimming stripped 2 bases from V and 3 bases from J, with 15 bases between. Sequenced by immunoSEQ multiplex PCR; TCRdb stores in-frame clones only, minus some. The data contain some 180,000 clones, roughly 81% of them singletons. This chain connects TRBV5-5 to TRBJ2-1; possibly TRBD2 for D (6 bases). Source material: peripheral blood. The sequence was collected from a woman aged 40-49 years with COVID-19, enrolled during active disease. CDR3 loop: CASSFLHSAGYNEQFF. Here the CDR3 DNA reads TGTGCCAGCAGCTTTCTGCACTCAGCGGGCTACAATGAGCAGTTCTTC. Full variable domain (missing parts from reference TRBV5-5 and TRBJ2-1): DAGVTQSPTHLIKTRGQQVTLRCSPISGHKSVSWYQQVLGQGPQFIFQYYEKEERGRGNFPDRFSARQFPNYSSELNVNALLLGDSALYLCASSFLHSAGYNEQFFGPGTRLTVL.